This TCR beta chain was sequenced for a study of T cells in Graves' hyperthyroidism and ophthalmopathy. General observations from the study: Using 13 V-J features, a model discriminated ophthalmopathy from stable hyperthyroidism.

The CDR3 has 13 amino acids. Deletions cut 7 bases from V and 3 bases from J, with 13 bases between. Germline V lookup: CDR1 MNHEY, CDR2 SMNVEV (reference sequence). Amplified TCR beta CDR3 regions derived from RNA transcripts. The HTBI set primed first-round TCR CDR3 RT-PCR. Each CDR3 protein gets one entry after TCRdb re-called the multiplex PCR reads with MiXCR. There are around 380,000 distinct CDR3 sequences in the sample; about 13% occur only once, and under 25% lies in the top ten. This clonotype was found many times. Its antigen is as yet unknown. The chain couples TRBV27 to TRBJ2-7, with D possibly called TRBD1 or TRBD2 (6 bases each). The sequencing input was blood. This sequence was found in a man aged 30 to 39 with Graves' hyperthyroidism that later progressed to Graves' ophthalmopathy. As DNA, the CDR3 is TGTGCCAGCAAAGGAAGGGGGGACTACGAGCAGTACTTC. This codes for CASKGRGDYEQYF.